Below, one T cell receptor (beta chain) is given with its context. No antigen is known for it. TCRdb analysed the 5' RACE reads with MiXCR anew, one entry per CDR3 protein. The sample shows 560,000 or so distinct CDR3 sequences, roughly 17% of them seen only once. Between the trimmed V and J ends, which lost 0 bases and 2 bases, there was a span of 18 bases. Germline V gene lookup returns CDR1 LNHNV and CDR2 YYDKDF (reference sequence). There are 18 residues in the CDR3. This sample stems from a study of T-cell memory formation after mild COVID-19. The overall study: Clusters were largely donor specific. Overall study results and limits: While clones contracting from day 15 to 85 were balanced between CD4 and CD8, later expanders leaned CD4+.

The TCR originated in an adult woman who had mild COVID-19 (a few samples of this study predate the infection). Cell type and time point are not known. The sequenced sample was PBMCs or a T cell subset sorted from them (not recorded which). This chain uses TRBV15 with TRBJ2-3; a possible D gene is TRBD2 (6 bases). CDR3 loop: CATSRDRRAGRITDTQYF. The CDR3 DNA follows: TGTGCCACCAGCAGAGATCGTAGGGCGGGGAGAATCACAGATACGCAGTATTTT.